This entry lists 25 T cell receptor beta chains sequenced from one sample in a study of T cells in Graves' hyperthyroidism and ophthalmopathy. TCR beta CDR3 region amplification was performed from RNA transcripts. Primed by the HTBI set, a first-round RT-PCR was run on the TCR CDR3. TCRdb processed the multiplex PCR reads anew with MiXCR; each CDR3 protein has one entry. The sample holds 350,000 or so distinct CDR3 sequences, 18% seen once. The sequencing input was blood. Receptor source: a woman aged 40 to 50 with Graves' ophthalmopathy.

The sample holds many counts of this clonotype. The DNA of the CDR3 is TGTGCCAGCAGCCGAACCGGACAGGACTACACCTTC. This encodes CASSRTGQDYTF. The chain employs TRBV6-1 and TRBJ1-2, with TRBD1 identical over 7 bases. Germline CDR1 is MNHNS and CDR2 is SASEGT. With 6 bases clipped from V and 10 bases from J, the junction kept 8 bases outside the gene matches. CDR3 length: 12 amino acids.

The gene calls are TRBV18 and TRBJ2-5; TRBD1 aligns across 7 bases. V lost 3 bases to trimming and J lost 0 bases; unmatched junction nucleotides: 4. The CDR3 contains 15 residues. Looked up from germline, CDR1 is KGHSH and CDR2 is LQKENI. The CDR3 nucleotides are TGTGCCAGCTCACCCTGGGACAGCCACCAAGAGACCCAGTACTTC. It specifies CASSPWDSHQETQYF.

This clonotype has a count of ten or more. V gene TRBV6-2 or TRBV6-3 combines with J gene TRBJ1-1, with unresolved D. Trimming pared 0 bases from V and 3 bases from J, leaving 8 bases between. Per the germline V gene, CDR1 is MNHEY and CDR2 is SVGEGT. The CDR3 spans 14 residues. The CDR3 DNA sequence: TGTGCCAGCAGTTACTCGCCGGGCTACACTGAAGCTTTCTTT. As protein: CASSYSPGYTEAFF.

Ten or more counts support this clonotype. The J gene is TRBJ2-7, the V gene TRBV2; 9 nucleotides match TRBD2. Germline CDR1 reads SNHLY; CDR2 reads FYNNEI. Losses at the gene ends were 3 bases for V and 2 bases for J; bases not matched to a gene: 5. The CDR3 extends over 15 amino acids. The CDR3: CASSESSGVAYEQYF. DNA of the CDR3: TGTGCCAGCAGTGAGTCTAGCGGGGTGGCCTACGAGCAGTACTTC.

The chain uses TRBV18 and TRBJ2-7; TRBD2 agrees at 9 bases. The CDR3 is 14 amino acids. V was clipped by 1 base and J by 7 bases; unmatched bases: 5. Germline V gene data show CDR1 as KGHSH and CDR2 as LQKENI. The CDR3 spells CASSPRAGGEEQYF. The CDR3 bases are TGTGCCAGCTCACCACGAGCGGGAGGAGAAGAGCAGTACTTC.

This clonotype has just a few counts. The chain combines TRBV28 with TRBJ2-7; TRBD1 agrees at 9 bases. CDR3 size: 16 residues. Germline V gene data show CDR1 as MDHEN and CDR2 as SYDVKM. V shed 5 bases, J shed 5 bases, and the junction held 13 bases outside the gene matches. In DNA form, the CDR3 reads TGTGCCAGCAGTCTCTCTGGTGGGACAGGGTTTCACGAGCAGTACTTC. Translating gives CASSLSGGTGFHEQYF.

The chain combines TRBV29-1 with TRBJ2-5, with 14 positions matching TRBD2. V was clipped by 3 bases and J by 4 bases; unmatched bases: 4. CDR1 and CDR2 from the germline V gene are SQVTM and ANQGSEA. This CDR3 contains 15 residues. CDR3 residues: CSVEGTSGSGETQYF. Here the CDR3 DNA reads TGCAGCGTTGAGGGGACTAGCGGGAGTGGAGAGACCCAGTACTTC.

This clonotype was recorded at least ten times. The CDR3 region has the DNA TGTGCCAGCAGTTTAATCCAGGGGTTGGGTGGCTACACCTTC. This encodes CASSLIQGLGGYTF. The chain has TRBV28 and TRBJ1-2, with D perhaps matching TRBD1 (6 bases). V was pared by 2 bases and J by 7 bases, with 14 bases between. CDR1 is MDHEN and CDR2 is SYDVKM in the germline V gene. This CDR3 spans 14 amino acids.

In this sample, this clonotype turned up many times. This chain links TRBV2 with TRBJ2-1, with 7 positions matching TRBD2. Germline V CDR1 and CDR2: SNHLY, FYNNEI. The CDR3 covers 15 residues. The V segment lost 3 bases and the J segment 7 bases; nucleotides outside the gene matches: 9. The CDR3 DNA reads TGTGCCAGCAGTGACTGGCGCCTAGCGGTTAATGAGCAGTTCTTC. This translates into CASSDWRLAVNEQFF.

This chain joins TRBV28 and TRBJ2-5; D is ambiguous. Germline V CDR1 and CDR2: MDHEN, SYDVKM. V was pared by 11 bases and J by 1 base, with 11 bases between. The CDR3 runs 12 residues. The CDR3 spells CALGTRQETQYF. As DNA, the CDR3 is TGTGCCCTAGGCACTCGCCAAGAGACCCAGTACTTC. Variable domain in full (rest from reference TRBV28 and TRBJ2-5): DVKVTQSSRYLVKRTGEKVFLECVQDMDHENMFWYRQDPGLGLRLIYFSYDVKMKEKGDIPEGYSVSREKKERFSLILESASTNQTSMYLCALGTRQETQYFGPGTRLLVL.

To note about this clonotype: A much larger clone lies a single base off, so this may be a read error. V gene TRBV19 combines with J gene TRBJ1-1, with D maybe TRBD1 (5 bases). CDR1 and CDR2 from the germline V gene are LNHDA and SQIVND (reference sequence). The CDR3 is 13 residues long. The ends were cut back, 3 bases at V and 5 bases at J, with 10 bases in the middle. Written as DNA, the CDR3 is TGTGCCAGTAGTATGGACATGGCAACTGAAGCTTTCTTT. Its protein product is CASSMDMATEAFF.

This clonotype was seen more than once but under ten times. The rearrangement joins TRBV30 to TRBJ2-5, with TRBD1 identical over 9 bases. The CDR3 spans 15 residues. V shed 0 bases and J 2 bases; nucleotides not matched to a gene: 4. Germline V gene lookup returns CDR1 GTSNPN and CDR2 SVGIG (reference sequence). This CDR3 is CAWSVGDRAQETQYF. The CDR3 nucleotides read TGTGCCTGGAGTGTAGGGGACAGGGCACAAGAGACCCAGTACTTC.

This clonotype has ten or more counts. The genes are TRBV28 and TRBJ2-2, with 8 bases identical to TRBD1. Germline lookup yields CDR1 MDHEN and CDR2 SYDVKM. V was clipped by 7 bases and J by 4 bases; unmatched bases: 17. This CDR3 is built from 18 residues. The CDR3 DNA reads as TGTGCCAGCACCTCAGTAGGACAGGGCATTGGTGCCACCGGGGAGCTGTTTTTT. Protein sequence: CASTSVGQGIGATGELFF.

This clonotype was counted many times. DNA of the CDR3: TGTGCCAGCAGCCCGTTCCTGGGGGGGAGCTCCTACGAGCAGTACTTC. The encoded protein is CASSPFLGGSSYEQYF. The chain recombines TRBV9 with TRBJ2-7, with 7 bases lining up with TRBD2. The V segment lost 4 bases and the J segment 0 bases; nucleotides outside the gene matches: 10. CDR1 is SGDLS, CDR2 YYNGEE, per germline. The CDR3 length is 16 residues. Filled out from reference TRBV9 and TRBJ2-7, the complete variable domain reads DSGVTQTPKHLITATGQRVTLRCSPRSGDLSVYWYQQSLDQGLQFLIQYYNGEERAKGNILERFSAQQFPDLHSELNLSSLELGDSALYFCASSPFLGGSSYEQYFGPGTRLTVT.

The genes are TRBV6-2 or TRBV6-3 and TRBJ2-5; D uncertain. The CDR3 is 13 amino acids. V was trimmed by 4 bases and J by 5 bases, leaving 11 bases between them. Germline V gene sequence: CDR1 MNHEY, CDR2 SVGEGT. CDR3 loop: CASSSNFRETQYF. CDR3 sequence (DNA): TGTGCCAGCAGTTCCAATTTTCGGGAGACCCAGTACTTC.

This clonotype was counted between two and nine times. V usage is TRBV28 and J usage is TRBJ2-2; 9 nucleotides match TRBD2. Germline V gives CDR1 MDHEN, CDR2 SYDVKM. Losses at the gene ends were 2 bases for V and 5 bases for J; bases not matched to a gene: 3. The CDR3 length is 15 residues. The CDR3 loop is CASSLGRGGTGELFF. CDR3 DNA sequence: TGTGCCAGCAGTTTAGGGCGGGGGGGGACCGGGGAGCTGTTTTTT.

Ten or more counts support this clonotype. The chain links TRBV19 to TRBJ1-1; TRBD1 agrees at 8 bases. The length of the CDR3 is 15 residues. Per the germline V gene, CDR1 is LNHDA and CDR2 is SQIVND (reference sequence). The trim removed 5 bases at V and 6 bases at J, leaving 11 bases unmatched. The CDR3 DNA follows: TGTGCCAGTAGTCGAGGAATACAGGGGGGGGCTGAAGCTTTCTTT. Its protein product is CASSRGIQGGAEAFF.

The table lists this clonotype with many counts. The chain joins TRBV20-1 to TRBJ2-7; 12 bases fit TRBD2. The CDR3 consists of 14 residues. With V trimmed by 5 bases and J by 3 bases, 5 bases remained unmatched. CDR1 is DFQATT, CDR2 SNEGSKA, per germline (reference sequence). The CDR3: CSASGLAGIYEQYF. The DNA of the CDR3 is TGCAGTGCTTCCGGACTAGCGGGAATCTACGAGCAGTACTTC.

There are many counts of this clonotype. The gene calls are TRBV4-2 and TRBJ1-6; weak D call: TRBD1 (5 bases). The germline V gene encodes CDR1 LGHNA and CDR2 YNFKEQ. Trimming pared 1 base from V and 4 bases from J, leaving 17 bases between. This CDR3 region has 18 residues. CDR3 region: CASSQGIQGLGYNSPLHF. The DNA for the CDR3 is TGTGCCAGCAGCCAAGGAATCCAGGGCTTGGGTTATAATTCACCCCTCCACTTT.

This clonotype was seen repeatedly, ten times or more. The chain recombines TRBV12-3 or TRBV12-4 with TRBJ1-2, with a tentative D call TRBD1 (6 bases). Trimming cost V 3 bases and J 7 bases, with 12 bases left between them. CDR3 length equals 13 residues. CDR3 region: CASSLNQGFGYTF. The CDR3 DNA reads TGTGCCAGCAGTTTGAATCAGGGGTTTGGCTACACCTTC.

This clonotype was picked up many times. V and J are TRBV5-6 and TRBJ2-7; D is undetermined. V lost 1 base and J 7 bases, leaving 12 bases between the germline ends. The V gene's germline CDR1 is SGHDT and CDR2 YYEEEE. The CDR3 runs 13 residues. CDR3 nucleotides: TGTGCCAGCAGCTTGTTAGGGTTGGAAGAGCAGTACTTC. Translated, it gives CASSLLGLEEQYF. Using reference TRBV5-6 and TRBJ2-7 for the parts outside the CDR3, the full variable domain is DAGVTQSPTHLIKTRGQQVTLRCSPKSGHDTVSWYQQALGQGPQFIFQYYEEEERQRGNFPDRFSGHQFPNYSSELNVNALLLGDSALYLCASSLLGLEEQYFGPGTRLTVT.

This clonotype occurred many times. J is TRBJ2-7 and V is TRBV12-3 or TRBV12-4; 10 bases match TRBD2. The CDR3 is 14 amino acids. The V gene end was trimmed by 5 bases and the J gene end by 6 bases; junction bases not matched to a gene: 7. CDR3 residues: CASSPSLAGVEQYF. In DNA, the CDR3 is TGTGCCAGCAGTCCTTCTCTAGCGGGAGTCGAGCAGTACTTC.

This clonotype has at least ten counts. DNA for the CDR3: TGCAGCGTTGAAGTAGGTCAAGGGAAGCAGTACTTC. Translated, it gives CSVEVGQGKQYF. The chain joins TRBV29-1 to TRBJ2-7; D gene unclear. Germline V gene lookup returns CDR1 SQVTM and CDR2 ANQGSEA. V was cut by 1 base and J by 8 bases, with 12 bases left in between. The CDR3 runs to 12 residues.

This clonotype was seen many times. The chain employs TRBV6-1 and TRBJ2-3, with 9 bases fitting TRBD2. CDR3 size: 15 residues. The germline V gene has CDR1 MNHNS and CDR2 SASEGT. The V and J ends lost 1 base and 4 bases, in that order; junction bases with no gene match: 3. The chain's CDR3 is CASSEVAGVADTQYF. As DNA, the CDR3 is TGTGCCAGCAGTGAAGTAGCGGGAGTTGCAGATACGCAGTATTTT.

The gene calls are TRBV27 and TRBJ1-2; D uncertain. Germline assignment: CDR1 MNHEY and CDR2 SMNVEV (reference sequence). The V end was cut by 4 bases, the J end by 4 bases, with 25 bases between. This CDR3 region has 18 residues. As DNA, the CDR3 is TGTGCCAGCAGTTCGAGGGCAAACCCTAACCACGCTGTCTATGGCTACACCTTC. Its translation: CASSSRANPNHAVYGYTF.